Below, 22 T cell receptor beta chains from the same sample are listed, as sequenced in a study of neurological immune-mediated disorders. Time point here: longitudinal time-point 2. MiXCR was run by TCRdb on the 5' RACE reads, yielding one entry per CDR3 protein. The sample shows over 55,000 distinct CDR3 sequences, around 9.7% of them seen only once. Sequenced material: PBMCs. All receptors derive from a man aged 30 to 45 in good health.

This clonotype was counted ten times or more. The chain combines TRBV5-6 with TRBJ2-7, with TRBD2 as a possible D gene (6 bases). CDR3 size: 15 residues. Germline V gene sequence: CDR1 SGHDT, CDR2 YYEEEE. The germline V and J ends were trimmed by 3 bases and 0 bases, with 13 bases remaining between them. This chain's CDR3 is CASSSRLGDSYEQYF. In DNA, the CDR3 is TGTGCCAGCAGCTCTCGACTAGGGGACTCCTACGAGCAGTACTTC.

This clonotype has a count of ten or more. The V call is TRBV5-1, the J call TRBJ2-3; D gene ambiguous. The CDR3 sequence is 14 residues long. V was shortened by 0 bases and J by 2 bases, with 7 bases between the two germline ends. Germline V lookup: CDR1 SGHRS, CDR2 YFSETQ. In DNA, the CDR3 is TGCGCCAGCAGCTTGGAAGCTGCCACAGATACGCAGTATTTT. Translation gives CASSLEAATDTQYF.

The J gene is TRBJ2-5, the V gene TRBV18; 11 bases are a match to TRBD1. Trimming took 3 bases from V and 6 from J; bases not matched to a gene: 3. This CDR3 has 14 residues. Germline values: CDR1 KGHSH, CDR2 LQKENI. In nucleotides, the CDR3 is TGTGCCAGCTCACCGGGACAGGGGGAACAGACCCAGTACTTC. It codes for CASSPGQGEQTQYF.

This clonotype was counted ten times or more. V usage is TRBV20-1 and J usage is TRBJ2-2, with D perhaps being TRBD1 or TRBD2 (5 bases each). Germline V CDR1 and CDR2: DFQATT, SNEGSKA (reference sequence). Trimming shortened V by 6 bases and J by 0 bases, and 14 bases separated the two germline ends. The CDR3 is 15 residues long. CDR3 residues: CSADSGWANTGELFF. The DNA for the CDR3 is TGCAGTGCGGACTCAGGGTGGGCGAACACCGGGGAGCTGTTTTTT.

This clonotype was seen at least ten times. The chain joins TRBV7-7 to TRBJ2-1; 9 bases fit TRBD2. Germline CDR1 and CDR2: SSHAT and FNYEAQ (reference sequence). The CDR3 contains 15 residues. Trimming removed 3 bases from V and 10 bases from J; junction bases left unmatched: 10. The CDR3 DNA reads TGTGCCAGCAGCTTTTTTAGCGGGGGCCTGAGCGAGCAGTTCTTC. It codes for CASSFFSGGLSEQFF.

This clonotype was picked up many times. The chain links TRBV6-4 to TRBJ2-7; D perhaps matches TRBD1 (6 bases). Looked up from germline, CDR1 is MRHNA and CDR2 is SNTAGT. V was pared by 0 bases and J by 2 bases, with 11 bases between. This CDR3 region has 15 residues. The CDR3 coding sequence is TGTGCCAGCAGTGACTCGAGACAGGACCCCTACGAGCAGTACTTC. Its translation is CASSDSRQDPYEQYF.

At least ten counts were recorded for this clonotype. The chain combines TRBV10-3 with TRBJ2-2; TRBD2 aligns across 11 bases. V shed 4 bases and J 0 bases; nucleotides not matched to a gene: 7. This CDR3 spans 18 amino acids. Germline V gene data show CDR1 as ENHRY and CDR2 as SYGVKD. The CDR3 spells CAISARTSGSANTGELFF. In nucleotides, the CDR3 is TGTGCCATCAGTGCACGAACTAGCGGGAGTGCGAACACCGGGGAGCTGTTTTTT.

This clonotype was counted between two and nine times. The V call is TRBV6-6, the J call TRBJ2-5; D gene unclear. The germline V gene encodes CDR1 MNHNY and CDR2 SVGAGI (reference sequence). V was clipped by 2 bases and J by 5 bases, with 9 bases between them. The CDR3 covers 13 residues. CDR3 loop: CASSYVRRETQYF. As DNA, the CDR3 is TGTGCCAGCAGTTACGTTAGACGGGAGACCCAGTACTTC.

This clonotype came up a few times. This sequence joins TRBV7-9 and TRBJ1-5, with 8 bases lining up with TRBD1. After removal of 10 bases from V and 3 bases from J, the junction contained 8 bases not matched to a gene. The germline CDR1 and CDR2 sequences are SEHNR and FQNEAQ (reference sequence). CDR3 length: 14 amino acids. The CDR3 reads CATQGGGHNQPQHF. The CDR3 DNA reads TGTGCCACACAGGGGGGGGGACACAATCAGCCCCAGCATTTT.

There are many counts of this clonotype. The chain is built from TRBV28 and TRBJ2-3; 9 positions match TRBD2. The CDR3 spans 16 residues. V shed 3 bases, J shed 2 bases, and the junction held 6 bases outside the gene matches. Germline CDR1 and CDR2: MDHEN and SYDVKM. CDR3 region: CASSLGIAGVTDTQYF. The DNA of the CDR3 is TGTGCCAGCAGTTTGGGCATAGCGGGAGTCACAGATACGCAGTATTTT. The variable domain in full, with the rest retrieved from reference TRBV28 and TRBJ2-3, is DVKVTQSSRYLVKRTGEKVFLECVQDMDHENMFWYRQDPGLGLRLIYFSYDVKMKEKGDIPEGYSVSREKKERFSLILESASTNQTSMYLCASSLGIAGVTDTQYFGPGTRLTVL.

This clonotype was counted at least ten times. J is TRBJ2-1 and V is TRBV24-1, with D perhaps matching TRBD2 (5 bases). The CDR3 runs to 13 residues. With 2 bases removed from V and 7 bases from J, the gap between germline ends came to 8 bases. Germline V gives CDR1 KGHDR, CDR2 SFDVKD. CDR3 in amino acids: CATSDSWTNEQFF. CDR3 DNA: TGTGCCACCAGTGATTCTTGGACTAATGAGCAGTTCTTC.

This clonotype has ten or more counts. The chain combines TRBV10-3 with TRBJ1-1; 8 bases are a match to TRBD1. V dropped 5 bases and J dropped 5; count of bases not matched to a gene: 1. Germline V gene lookup returns CDR1 ENHRY and CDR2 SYGVKD. CDR3 length equals 12 residues. The CDR3 sequence is CAISRDRTEAFF. CDR3 DNA: TGTGCCATCAGTCGGGACAGGACTGAAGCTTTCTTT.

This clonotype was detected ten times or more. V is TRBV7-3 and J is TRBJ2-1, with 8 positions matching TRBD2. Losses at the gene ends were 1 base for V and 2 bases for J; bases not matched to a gene: 4. The germline gives CDR1 SGHTA, CDR2 FQGTGA. This CDR3 region has 16 residues. The chain's CDR3 is CASSLKSGSTYNEQFF. The CDR3 bases are TGTGCCAGCAGCTTAAAGAGCGGGAGTACCTACAATGAGCAGTTCTTC.

This rearrangement joins TRBV2 to TRBJ1-2; 9 nucleotides agree with TRBD1. The ends lost 6 bases at V and 5 bases at J; junction bases unmatched: 4. The CDR3 loop spans 13 amino acids. The V gene's germline CDR1 is SNHLY and CDR2 FYNNEI. Here the CDR3 reads CASSEGQGYGYTF. CDR3 DNA sequence: TGTGCCAGCAGCGAGGGACAGGGATATGGCTACACCTTC.

The CDR3, as DNA: TGCAGTGCACCGGGACCCGGGACAGATACGCAGTATTTT. The encoded protein is CSAPGPGTDTQYF. The V gene is TRBV20-1, the J gene TRBJ2-3; D assignment may be TRBD1 or TRBD2 (5 bases each). This CDR3 has 13 amino acids. CDR1 DFQATT and CDR2 SNEGSKA come from the germline V gene (reference sequence). Between the trimmed V and J ends, which lost 6 bases and 3 bases, there was a span of 13 bases.

Many counts were recorded for this clonotype. This chain uses TRBV5-1 with TRBJ1-4; D possibly corresponds to TRBD1 (6 bases). CDR3 size: 19 residues. The V gene's germline CDR1 is SGHRS and CDR2 YFSETQ. V dropped 5 bases and J dropped 0 bases, with 23 bases sitting between them. Here the CDR3 DNA reads TGCGCCAGCAGAACCGGGACAAAAGGAGGTTCCGCAACTAATGAAAAACTGTTTTTT. This sequence encodes CASRTGTKGGSATNEKLFF. Based on the CDR3 plus reference TRBV5-1 and TRBJ1-4, the full variable domain is KAGVTQTPRYLIKTRGQQVTLSCSPISGHRSVSWYQQTPGQGLQFLFEYFSETQRNKGNFPGRFSGRQFSNSRSEMNVSTLELGDSALYLCASRTGTKGGSATNEKLFFGSGTQLSVL.

This clonotype was picked up many times. This chain joins TRBV29-1 and TRBJ2-2; the match to TRBD1 covers 10 bases. CDR1 is SQVTM and CDR2 is ANQGSEA in the germline V gene. CDR3 length equals 15 residues. With 3 bases clipped from V and 6 bases from J, the junction kept 7 bases outside the gene matches. The CDR3 protein is CSVDAGTGEAGELFF. As DNA, the CDR3 is TGCAGCGTTGACGCCGGGACAGGGGAAGCCGGGGAGCTGTTTTTT.

This clonotype appeared many times. The chain has TRBV9 and TRBJ2-7; TRBD2 aligns across 7 bases. Germline trimming cut 4 bases from V and 0 bases from J; bases unmatched to any gene: 10. This CDR3 region has 16 residues. Germline CDR1 SGDLS, CDR2 YYNGEE. CDR3 bases: TGTGCCAGCAGCACATACTCGAGCGGGGCCTCCTACGAGCAGTACTTC. The encoded protein is CASSTYSSGASYEQYF.

This clonotype was detected many times. The V call is TRBV3-1, the J call TRBJ2-3; 15 bases align to TRBD2. The trim removed 4 bases at V and 2 bases at J, leaving 10 bases unmatched. The CDR3 totals 19 residues. Germline V gene data show CDR1 as LGHDT and CDR2 as YNNKEL (reference sequence). The CDR3 bases are TGTGCCAGCAGCCCCCAGGGACTAGCGGGAGGCCTCTCCACAGATACGCAGTATTTT. As protein: CASSPQGLAGGLSTDTQYF.

This clonotype was observed many times. The chain carries TRBV6-6 and TRBJ2-7; possibly TRBD1 for D (5 bases). Per germline, CDR1 MNHNY and CDR2 SVGAGI (reference sequence). The CDR3 has 13 amino acids. V gave up 5 bases and J gave up 4 bases, with 12 bases separating them. The CDR3 is CASSTLRDYEQYF. DNA of the CDR3: TGTGCCAGCAGTACGCTCAGGGATTACGAGCAGTACTTC.

Concerning this clonotype itself: This may stem from a read error, because a much larger clone lies one nucleotide away. The rearrangement joins TRBV18 to TRBJ2-7, with D possibly being TRBD1 (6 bases). CDR1 is KGHSH and CDR2 is LQKENI in the germline V gene. The CDR3 runs to 16 residues. The CDR3 nucleotides read TGTTCCAGCTCACCCAGACAGGACAGCCGGGCCTACGAGCAGTACTTC. Protein: CSSSPRQDSRAYEQYF.

This clonotype was seen at least ten times. CDR3 region: CSVGWRASYNEQFF. The CDR3 DNA reads as TGCAGCGTTGGCTGGAGAGCCTCCTACAATGAGCAGTTCTTC. This chain uses TRBV29-1 with TRBJ2-1; D gene ambiguous. The V end was cut by 4 bases, the J end by 0 bases, with 10 bases between. The CDR3 has 14 amino acids. Looked up from germline, CDR1 is SQVTM and CDR2 is ANQGSEA.